Here is one TCR beta chain with its context. The antigen is not known. The sample comes from a study of OX40 agonist ivuxolimab in advanced cancers. As for the study in general: People in dose escalation had one of these cancers: hepatocellular carcinoma, melanoma, renal cell or head and neck cancer.

V gave up 3 bases and J gave up 6 bases, with 13 bases separating them. This CDR3 comprises 14 residues. Germline CDR1 SGHKS, CDR2 YYEKEE (reference sequence). Whole-study findings and limits: CD8+ T cells averaged more expanded clones than CD4+. Clonal expansion in partial responders at 0.1-3.0 mg/kg ranked among the lowest.

Using immunoSEQ multiplex PCR, the repertoire was profiled, and TCRdb retains in-frame clones only, with some absent. The sample holds about 73,000 clones; 75% to 95% are singletons and the top ten take 0.45% to 0.55%. The J gene is TRBJ2-1, the V gene TRBV5-5; weak D call: TRBD2 (6 bases). The sequencing used CD4+ or CD8+ T cells sorted from blood, collected in a trial of the OX40 agonist ivuxolimab. The receptor comes from an adult with an advanced solid tumor such as melanoma, head and neck, liver or kidney cancer. Here the CDR3 reads CASSSYPGGNEQFF. CDR3 sequence (DNA): TGTGCCAGCAGCTCATACCCCGGGGGCAATGAGCAGTTCTTC.